These 23 T cell receptor beta chains originate from one sample sequenced in a study of shared clonotypes between healthy human individuals. Profiling relied on immunoSEQ multiplex PCR, and the TCRdb table lists in-frame clones only, not all of them. The profile shows millions of clones, 90% to 95% of them singletons. The specimen sequenced was naive CD4+ T cells sorted from blood. Subset reported: CD45RA+ positively selected. The receptors stem from a man younger than 30 in good health.

The genes are TRBV7-9 and TRBJ2-2; D may correspond to TRBD1 or TRBD2 (5 bases each). With 5 bases removed from V and 4 bases from J, the gap between germline ends came to 11 bases. The CDR3 totals 14 residues. Germline loops: CDR1 SEHNR, CDR2 FQNEAQ (reference sequence). In nucleotides, the CDR3 is TGTGCCAGCAGCCTCACGGGGCTCACCGGGGAGCTGTTTTTT. The encoded protein is CASSLTGLTGELFF.

The genes are TRBV10-3 and TRBJ2-3; tentative D call: TRBD2 (5 bases). CDR3 size: 14 residues. CDR1 and CDR2 (germline): ENHRY, SYGVKD. V lost 2 bases and J lost 1, with 7 bases in between. The DNA for the CDR3 is TGTGCCATCAGTGAGGAGGGCGGCACAGATACGCAGTATTTT. Translation gives CAISEEGGTDTQYF.

This sequence joins TRBV11-2 and TRBJ1-3; D call uncertain. The CDR3 extends over 12 amino acids. Trimming took off 7 bases at V and 4 bases at J, with 8 bases between the two ends. Germline CDR1 is SGHAT and CDR2 is FQNNGV. CDR3 in amino acids: CASTFGGNTIYF. CDR3 nucleotides: TGTGCCAGCACCTTCGGGGGAAACACCATATATTTT.

This chain uses TRBV5-1 with TRBJ1-6, with D maybe TRBD1 (5 bases). The CDR3 is made up of 16 amino acids. Germline V gene sequence: CDR1 SGHRS, CDR2 YFSETQ. With 0 bases removed from V and 3 bases from J, the gap between germline ends came to 10 bases. The CDR3 region has the DNA TGCGCCAGCAGCTTGGTTCCGGGGCGCTATAATTCACCCCTCCACTTT. It specifies CASSLVPGRYNSPLHF.

This clone was counted between two and nine times. The chain is built from TRBV7-9 and TRBJ2-1, with 13 bases fitting TRBD2. Germline CDR1 and CDR2: SEHNR and FQNEAQ (reference sequence). V was clipped by 3 bases and J by 10 bases; unmatched bases: 9. The CDR3 has 16 residues. Here the CDR3 DNA reads TGTGCCAGCAGCTTTCGGACTAGCGGGGGCCCCAGAGAGCAGTTCTTC. Translation: CASSFRTSGGPREQFF.

The V and J genes are TRBV2 and TRBJ1-1, with a weak D call TRBD1 (6 bases). The CDR3 totals 15 residues. V lost 3 bases and J lost 1, with 12 bases in between. Germline V gene sequence: CDR1 SNHLY, CDR2 FYNNEI. CDR3: CASSDRPQGNTEAFF. The CDR3 region has the DNA TGTGCCAGCAGTGATCGACCACAGGGGAACACTGAAGCTTTCTTT.

This chain uses TRBV2 with TRBJ1-5; 8 nucleotides match TRBD1. V was pared by 3 bases and J by 3 bases, with 1 base of the junction left unmatched. The germline gives CDR1 SNHLY, CDR2 FYNNEI. The CDR3 loop spans 14 amino acids. The CDR3 DNA follows: TGTGCCAGCAGTGAGGGACAGGCCAATCAGCCCCAGCATTTT. Translating it yields CASSEGQANQPQHF.

CDR3 region: CASSAYTAAGQSYGYTF. CDR3 coding DNA: TGTGCCAGCAGTGCGTATACTGCTGCGGGACAGAGCTATGGCTACACCTTC. The chain joins TRBV6-1 to TRBJ1-2; 7 positions agree with TRBD1. The V gene's germline CDR1 is MNHNS and CDR2 SASEGT. The ends lost 4 bases at V and 4 bases at J; junction bases unmatched: 15. CDR3 size: 17 residues.

The chain couples TRBV5-4 to TRBJ2-7, with TRBD2 matching 12 bases. The ends lost 0 bases at V and 2 bases at J; junction bases unmatched: 3. Germline V gene sequence: CDR1 SGHNT, CDR2 YYREEE (reference sequence). The CDR3 has 16 amino acids. CDR3 loop: CASSLGLAGGAYEQYF. The CDR3 DNA reads TGTGCCAGCAGCTTGGGCCTAGCGGGAGGGGCCTACGAGCAGTACTTC.

The V and J genes are TRBV2 and TRBJ2-7; 11 bases match TRBD1. The CDR3 loop spans 16 amino acids. Germline V gene lookup returns CDR1 SNHLY and CDR2 FYNNEI. V was clipped by 4 bases and J by 5 bases; unmatched bases: 10. The CDR3 bases are TGTGCCAGCAGTGGACCACCGGGACAGGGGGTCCACGAGCAGTACTTC. Its protein product is CASSGPPGQGVHEQYF.

V usage is TRBV6-6 and J usage is TRBJ2-3; D perhaps matches TRBD2 (5 bases). CDR3 length equals 12 residues. CDR1 is MNHNY, CDR2 SVGAGI, per germline (reference sequence). V dropped 6 bases and J dropped 5 bases, with 9 bases sitting between them. DNA for the CDR3: TGTGCCAGCAGCCGCCGGGGAGATACGCAGTATTTT. This translates into CASSRRGDTQYF.

Here the CDR3 reads CASSFGSGRGNEQYF. The CDR3 DNA reads TGTGCCAGCAGCTTCGGTAGCGGGCGGGGGAACGAGCAGTACTTC. The chain is built from TRBV5-6 and TRBJ2-7; TRBD2 agrees at 7 bases. V trimming: 2 bases; J trimming: 5 bases; junction bases outside the gene matches: 10. Germline CDR1 and CDR2: SGHDT and YYEEEE. This CDR3 has 15 amino acids.

The chain employs TRBV7-9 and TRBJ1-1; D is undetermined. There are 13 residues in the CDR3. V dropped 8 bases and J dropped 0 bases, with 10 bases sitting between them. Per germline, CDR1 SEHNR and CDR2 FQNEAQ (reference sequence). DNA of the CDR3: TGTGCCAGCCTCGCACAGTTGAACACTGAAGCTTTCTTT. The encoded protein is CASLAQLNTEAFF. Looking up the rest from reference TRBV7-9 and TRBJ1-1 gives the full variable domain: DTGVSQNPRHKITKRGQNVTFRCDPISEHNRLYWYRQTLGQGPEFLTYFQNEAQLEKSRLLSDRFSAERPKGSFSTLEIQRTEQGDSAMYLCASLAQLNTEAFFGQGTRLTVV.

CDR3 region: CASSPQRVGSYEQYF. The CDR3 region has the DNA TGTGCCAGCAGTCCGCAGCGGGTCGGCTCCTACGAGCAGTACTTC. The chain joins TRBV6-5 to TRBJ2-7; TRBD2 might be the D (6 bases). Germline CDR1 reads MNHEY; CDR2 reads SVGAGI. V dropped 5 bases and J dropped 0 bases, with 14 bases sitting between them. This CDR3 spans 15 amino acids.

CDR3 DNA sequence: TGCGCCAGCAGCCAAGATTGGGGGACAGCGAACACCGGGGAGCTGTTTTTT. It is translated as CASSQDWGTANTGELFF. V is TRBV4-1 and J is TRBJ2-2, with 7 bases identical to TRBD1. V trimming: 0 bases; J trimming: 0 bases; junction bases outside the gene matches: 4. The CDR3 sequence is 17 residues long. Germline V gives CDR1 MGHRA, CDR2 YSYEKL.

The chain uses TRBV28 and TRBJ2-3; the match to TRBD2 covers 8 bases. Germline-derived CDR1 and CDR2 are MDHEN and SYDVKM. The CDR3 loop spans 13 amino acids. V was clipped by 5 bases and J by 5 bases; unmatched bases: 3. The CDR3 DNA reads TGTGCCAGCAGTGGCGGGGGGTTAGATACGCAGTATTTT. Translation gives CASSGGGLDTQYF. The entire variable domain, with the rest obtained from reference TRBV28 and TRBJ2-3, is as follows: DVKVTQSSRYLVKRTGEKVFLECVQDMDHENMFWYRQDPGLGLRLIYFSYDVKMKEKGDIPEGYSVSREKKERFSLILESASTNQTSMYLCASSGGGLDTQYFGPGTRLTVL.

The V call is TRBV2, the J call TRBJ2-7; 7 bases are a match to TRBD1. CDR1 SNHLY and CDR2 FYNNEI come from the germline V gene. The CDR3 runs to 16 residues. The V and J ends lost 0 bases and 6 bases, in that order; junction bases with no gene match: 11. CDR3 bases: TGTGCCAGCAGTGAAGCGCTTCTGGACAGGAGTAGCGAGCAGTACTTC. It codes for CASSEALLDRSSEQYF.

This clone was seen only a few times. The chain combines TRBV19 with TRBJ2-1; either TRBD1 or TRBD2 may fit D (6 bases each). Trimming took off 5 bases at V and 2 bases at J, with 10 bases between the two ends. CDR1 LNHDA and CDR2 SQIVND come from the germline V gene (reference sequence). The CDR3 loop spans 14 amino acids. DNA of the CDR3: TGTGCCAGTAGTCACAGGGAGGCCTACAATGAGCAGTTCTTC. Residues: CASSHREAYNEQFF.

The genes are TRBV18 and TRBJ2-7; tentative D call: TRBD2 (6 bases). The CDR3 sequence is 15 residues long. CDR1 is KGHSH, CDR2 LQKENI, per germline. Trimming shortened V by 1 base and J by 0 bases, and 10 bases separated the two germline ends. In DNA, the CDR3 is TGTGCCAGCTCACCACGGGACGGGAGCTCCTACGAGCAGTACTTC. This gives the protein CASSPRDGSSYEQYF.

The chain links TRBV2 to TRBJ1-1, with 7 bases matching TRBD1. The V gene's germline CDR1 is SNHLY and CDR2 FYNNEI. The CDR3 has 17 amino acids. Germline trimming cut 2 bases from V and 5 bases from J; bases unmatched to any gene: 14. CDR3 nucleotide sequence: TGTGCCAGCAGTGAACACGACAGGGACTTACGGGAAACTGAAGCTTTCTTT. Translation: CASSEHDRDLRETEAFF. The full variable domain, with the rest looked up from reference TRBV2 and TRBJ1-1, is EPEVTQTPSHQVTQMGQEVILRCVPISNHLYFYWYRQILGQKVEFLVSFYNNEISEKSEIFDDQFSVERPDGSNFTLKIRSTKLEDSAMYFCASSEHDRDLRETEAFFGQGTRLTVV.

The chain carries TRBV6-1 and TRBJ1-2; TRBD1 might be the D (5 bases). Trimming pared 6 bases from V and 7 bases from J, leaving 12 bases between. The CDR3 sequence is 12 residues long. Germline V gives CDR1 MNHNS, CDR2 SASEGT. The CDR3 region is CASSPDRFGYTF. For the CDR3, the DNA is TGTGCCAGCAGCCCCGACAGATTTGGCTACACCTTC.

The chain carries TRBV5-1 and TRBJ1-6, with D uncertain. Trimming shortened V by 4 bases and J by 0 bases, and 8 bases separated the two germline ends. Looked up from germline, CDR1 is SGHRS and CDR2 is YFSETQ. The CDR3 loop spans 15 amino acids. The CDR3 DNA sequence: TGCGCCAGCAGCGAGGCCAGCTCCTATAATTCACCCCTCCACTTT. Protein sequence: CASSEASSYNSPLHF. The full variable domain, completed using reference TRBV5-1 and TRBJ1-6, is KAGVTQTPRYLIKTRGQQVTLSCSPISGHRSVSWYQQTPGQGLQFLFEYFSETQRNKGNFPGRFSGRQFSNSRSEMNVSTLELGDSALYLCASSEASSYNSPLHFGNGTRLTVT.

CDR3 loop: CASSLSIHTGNTIYF. CDR3 coding DNA: TGTGCCAGCAGTTTATCTATACACACTGGAAACACCATATATTTT. The gene calls are TRBV28 and TRBJ1-3; D gene unclear. The germline V and J ends were trimmed by 1 base and 2 bases, with 9 bases remaining between them. The CDR3 totals 15 residues. Germline V CDR1 and CDR2: MDHEN, SYDVKM.